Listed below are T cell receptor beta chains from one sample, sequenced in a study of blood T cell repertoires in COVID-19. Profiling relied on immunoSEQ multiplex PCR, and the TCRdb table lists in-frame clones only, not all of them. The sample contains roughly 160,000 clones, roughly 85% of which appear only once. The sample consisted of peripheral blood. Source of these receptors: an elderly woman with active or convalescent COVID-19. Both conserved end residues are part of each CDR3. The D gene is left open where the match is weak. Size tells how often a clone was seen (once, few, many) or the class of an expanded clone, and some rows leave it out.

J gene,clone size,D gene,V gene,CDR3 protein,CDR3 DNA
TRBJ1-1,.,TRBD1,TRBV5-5,CASSWKQGGDLREAFF,TGTGCCAGCAGCTGGAAACAGGGGGGGGACTTAAGGGAAGCTTTCTTT
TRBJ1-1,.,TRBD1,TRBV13,CASSLKWGQGAEAFF,TGTGCCAGCAGTCTCAAGTGGGGACAGGGGGCTGAAGCTTTCTTT
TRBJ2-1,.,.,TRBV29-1,CSVVGAFRPYNEQFF,TGCAGCGTTGTAGGGGCCTTCCGGCCCTACAATGAGCAGTTCTTC
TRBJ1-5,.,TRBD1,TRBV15,CATSLADRGNQPQHF,TGTGCCACCAGCCTCGCCGACAGGGGCAATCAGCCCCAGCATTTT
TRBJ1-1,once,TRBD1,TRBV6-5,CATRGDSSEAFF,TGTGCCACTAGGGGGGACAGCTCCGAAGCTTTCTTT
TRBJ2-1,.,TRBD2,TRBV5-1,CASSRSRASSGSGDEQFF,TGCGCCAGCAGCCGTTCCCGGGCTTCTAGCGGGAGTGGGGATGAGCAGTTCTTC
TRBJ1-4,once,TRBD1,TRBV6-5,CASRRGQVNEKLFF,TGTGCCAGCAGGCGGGGACAGGTGAATGAAAAACTGTTTTTT
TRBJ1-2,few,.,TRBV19,CASIPQGGLFYGYTF,TGTGCCAGTATCCCACAGGGTGGTTTATTCTATGGCTACACCTTC
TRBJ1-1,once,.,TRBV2,CASSKRQQVEAFF,TGTGCCAGCAGTAAACGCCAGCAGGTTGAAGCTTTCTTT
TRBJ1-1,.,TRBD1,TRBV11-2,CASSRSGTGLEAFF,TGTGCCAGCAGCCGTTCCGGGACAGGCCTTGAAGCTTTCTTT
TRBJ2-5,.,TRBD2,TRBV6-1,CASSDRGRGGETQYF,TGTGCCAGCAGTGACCGTGGGAGGGGTGGAGAGACCCAGTACTTC
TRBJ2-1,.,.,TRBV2,CASSESAGYNEQFF,TGTGCCAGCAGTGAGTCGGCAGGGTACAATGAGCAGTTCTTC
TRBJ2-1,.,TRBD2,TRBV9,CASSWSSGVSYNEQFF,TGTGCCAGCAGTTGGAGTAGCGGGGTCTCCTACAATGAGCAGTTCTTC
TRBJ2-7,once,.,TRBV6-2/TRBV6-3,CASSYSGASYEQYF,TGTGCCAGCAGTTACTCGGGGGCATCCTACGAGCAGTACTTC
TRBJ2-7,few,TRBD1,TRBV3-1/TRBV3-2,CASSLTGGSSYEQYF,TGTGCCAGCAGCCTGACAGGGGGCAGCTCCTACGAGCAGTACTTC
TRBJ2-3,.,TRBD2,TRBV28,CASGLAGGTLGTDTQYF,TGTGCCAGCGGACTAGCGGGAGGAACACTCGGCACAGATACGCAGTATTTT
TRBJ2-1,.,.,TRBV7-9,CASSLGVGADYNEQFF,TGTGCCAGCAGCTTAGGGGTAGGGGCAGATTACAATGAGCAGTTCTTC
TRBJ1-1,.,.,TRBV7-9,CASSFDGDTEAFF,TGTGCCAGCAGCTTTGACGGGGACACTGAAGCTTTCTTT
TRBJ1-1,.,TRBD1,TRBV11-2,CASSPQGAHTEAFF,TGTGCCAGCAGCCCGCAGGGGGCGCACACTGAAGCTTTCTTT
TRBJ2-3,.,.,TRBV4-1,CASSQDPGDGTQYF,TGCGCCAGCAGCCAAGATCCCGGGGATGGTACGCAGTATTTT
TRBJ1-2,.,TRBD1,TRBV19,CASSIGTGGYTF,TGTGCCAGTAGTATAGGGACAGGAGGCTACACCTTC
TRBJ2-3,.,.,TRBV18,CASSPPWGGTSTDTQYF,TGTGCCAGCTCACCACCTTGGGGGGGCACGAGCACAGATACGCAGTATTTT
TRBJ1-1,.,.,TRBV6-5,CASSYKRLRTEAFF,TGTGCCAGCAGTTACAAACGGTTAAGGACAGAAGCTTTCTTT
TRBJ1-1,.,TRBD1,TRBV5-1,CASSAGDRGVNTEAFF,TGCGCCAGCAGCGCGGGGGACAGGGGGGTGAACACTGAAGCTTTCTTT
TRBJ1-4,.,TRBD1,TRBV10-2,CASRDPGQGINNEKLFF,TGCGCCAGCAGGGACCCGGGACAGGGGATAAATAATGAAAAACTGTTTTTT
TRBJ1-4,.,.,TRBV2,CASSGQGLGNEKLFF,TGTGCCAGCAGTGGCCAGGGGCTGGGTAATGAAAAACTGTTTTTT
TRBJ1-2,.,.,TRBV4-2,CASSQPQRNGAVSF,TGTGCCAGCAGCCAACCCCAAAGGAATGGGGCCGTCTCCTTC
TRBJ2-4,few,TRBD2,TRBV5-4,CASSLGGAGGSGGKNIQYF,TGTGCCAGCAGCTTGGGTGGAGCGGGAGGGTCCGGGGGCAAAAACATTCAGTACTTC
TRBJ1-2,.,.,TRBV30,CAWSVSRTAVHYGYTF,TGTGCCTGGAGTGTATCGCGGACAGCTGTCCACTATGGCTACACCTTC
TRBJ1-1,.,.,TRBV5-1,CASSLVRGGNTEAFF,TGCGCCAGCAGCTTGGTAAGAGGGGGAAACACTGAAGCTTTCTTT
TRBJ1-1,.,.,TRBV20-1,CSASVPGQDTEAFF,TGCAGTGCTAGTGTCCCGGGACAAGACACTGAAGCTTTCTTT